This passage covers 29 T cell receptor beta chains from one sample sequenced in a study of cytomegalovirus exposure and HLA in healthy donors. Both 60 Vbeta primers and 13 Jbeta primers went into the PCR. Using immunoSEQ multiplex PCR, the repertoire was profiled, and TCRdb retains in-frame clones only, with some absent. The data hold 150,000 to 200,000 clones, with approximately 80% observed a single time. Sequencing input: PBMCs. The receptors come from a woman younger than 35 in good health and CMV-seropositive.

V is TRBV7-7 and J is TRBJ2-5; 7 bases align to TRBD1. This CDR3 contains 14 residues. Germline CDR1 SSHAT, CDR2 FNYEAQ (reference sequence). Trimming took 6 bases from V and 4 from J; bases not matched to a gene: 8. In DNA, the CDR3 is TGTGCCAGCAGTCCCGCTCCAGGGGGAGAGACCCAGTACTTC. This codes for CASSPAPGGETQYF.

This chain links TRBV30 with TRBJ2-3; a weak D match, TRBD2 (6 bases). The germline V and J ends were trimmed by 5 bases and 1 base, with 10 bases remaining between them. Germline values: CDR1 GTSNPN, CDR2 SVGIG (reference sequence). The CDR3 runs 13 residues. The DNA of the CDR3 is TGTGCCTGGCGGGGGACCCGCACAGATACGCAGTATTTT. Protein product: CAWRGTRTDTQYF.

This clone came up once. The chain has TRBV4-2 and TRBJ2-1, with D unresolved. The V end lost 1 base, the J end lost 0 bases, and 10 bases lay between the germline ends. This CDR3 comprises 16 residues. The germline V gene has CDR1 LGHNA and CDR2 YNFKEQ. In DNA, the CDR3 is TGTGCCAGCAGCCAAGCCCTAAGGAGCTCCTACAATGAGCAGTTCTTC. This sequence encodes CASSQALRSSYNEQFF.

The chain couples TRBV7-9 to TRBJ2-5, with D possibly matching TRBD1 (6 bases). Trimming removed 3 bases at V and 2 bases at J, with 13 bases between. There are 15 residues in the CDR3. Looked up from germline, CDR1 is SEHNR and CDR2 is FQNEAQ (reference sequence). The CDR3 region is CASSLGTTGQETQYF. The CDR3 region has the DNA TGTGCCAGCAGCTTGGGGACGACAGGTCAAGAGACCCAGTACTTC.

This clone turned up a few times. This chain joins TRBV28 and TRBJ1-4; 7 nucleotides line up with TRBD1. The germline V gene has CDR1 MDHEN and CDR2 SYDVKM. Trimming at V came to 5 bases and at J to 5 bases, leaving 8 bases not matched to a gene. The CDR3 loop spans 15 amino acids. CDR3 bases: TGTGCCAGCAGTCGCGCAGGGGGTCCAAATGAAAAACTGTTTTTT. Translation gives CASSRAGGPNEKLFF.

The chain employs TRBV15 and TRBJ1-2; 10 nucleotides agree with TRBD1. J was trimmed by 6 bases and V by 5 bases; bases with no gene match: 9. CDR1 and CDR2 from the germline V gene are LNHNV and YYDKDF (reference sequence). The CDR3 sequence is 15 residues long. CDR3 DNA: TGTGCCACCAGCCTAACCCCGACAGGGGGCGATGGCTACACCTTC. Its protein is CATSLTPTGGDGYTF.

The table lists this clone with a few counts. DNA of the CDR3: TGTGCCAGCCGCTACAGGGAGGGAGGCTCGAACACTGAAGCTTTCTTT. It yields the protein CASRYREGGSNTEAFF. The chain is built from TRBV27 and TRBJ1-1; a weak D match, TRBD1 (6 bases). V lost 8 bases and J 1 base, leaving 20 bases between the germline ends. This CDR3 contains 16 residues. Germline lookup yields CDR1 MNHEY and CDR2 SMNVEV (reference sequence).

This clone was counted a few times. This chain uses TRBV7-8 with TRBJ2-1; D is unclear. CDR1 SGHVS and CDR2 FQNEAQ come from the germline V gene. This CDR3 has 15 amino acids. Trimming removed 0 bases at V and 10 bases at J, with 16 bases between. This CDR3 reads CASSLALLRGVEQFF. CDR3 DNA: TGTGCCAGCAGCTTAGCGCTCCTCCGAGGAGTAGAGCAGTTCTTC.

The chain recombines TRBV5-1 with TRBJ2-5, with 14 nucleotides matching TRBD2. The V gene end was trimmed by 4 bases and the J gene end by 2 bases; junction bases not matched to a gene: 4. Germline V lookup: CDR1 SGHRS, CDR2 YFSETQ. This CDR3 region has 16 residues. The CDR3 here is CASSGGTSGGQETQYF. The CDR3 coding sequence is TGCGCCAGCAGCGGGGGGACTAGCGGGGGACAAGAGACCCAGTACTTC.

The chain carries TRBV2 and TRBJ2-1; weak D call: TRBD2 (7 bases). CDR1 is SNHLY, CDR2 FYNNEI, per germline. Trimming shortened V by 8 bases and J by 6 bases, and 14 bases separated the two germline ends. The CDR3 contains 13 residues. This CDR3 is CASGGAVANEQFF. Written as DNA, the CDR3 is TGTGCCAGCGGGGGGGCGGTGGCCAATGAGCAGTTCTTC.

The CDR3 here is CASTGQGSADTQYF. The CDR3, as DNA: TGCGCCAGCACAGGACAGGGTAGCGCAGATACGCAGTATTTT. The chain joins TRBV5-1 to TRBJ2-3; 8 bases match TRBD1. With V trimmed by 6 bases and J by 4 bases, 7 bases remained unmatched. The length of the CDR3 is 14 residues. CDR1 SGHRS and CDR2 YFSETQ come from the germline V gene.

This rearrangement joins TRBV27 to TRBJ1-6; D is undetermined. Germline V gene data show CDR1 as MNHEY and CDR2 as SMNVEV (reference sequence). The CDR3 sequence is 13 residues long. The ends were cut back, 3 bases at V and 5 bases at J, with 5 bases in the middle. CDR3 amino acids: CASSFTDNSPLHF. The CDR3 DNA follows: TGTGCCAGCAGTTTTACAGATAATTCACCCCTCCACTTT.

V is TRBV27 and J is TRBJ1-1, with 7 bases fitting TRBD1. Germline V gene data show CDR1 as MNHEY and CDR2 as SMNVEV (reference sequence). The trim removed 3 bases at V and 1 base at J, leaving 2 bases unmatched. The CDR3 contains 14 residues. The CDR3 sequence is CASSLEGANTEAFF. In DNA form, the CDR3 reads TGTGCCAGCAGTTTGGAGGGGGCGAACACTGAAGCTTTCTTT.

The count of this clone is one. The J gene is TRBJ1-2, the V gene TRBV7-2; D possibly corresponds to TRBD1 (5 bases). The germline CDR1 and CDR2 sequences are SGHTA and FQGNSA. Between the trimmed V and J ends, which lost 4 bases and 6 bases, there was a span of 12 bases. The CDR3 has 13 residues. CDR3 sequence reads: CASSSVRGDGYTF. Written as DNA, the CDR3 is TGTGCCAGCAGCTCTGTCCGGGGGGATGGCTACACCTTC. Full variable domain (remainder filled in from reference TRBV7-2 and TRBJ1-2): GAGVSQSPSNKVTEKGKDVELRCDPISGHTALYWYRQSLGQGLEFLIYFQGNSAPDKSGLPSDRFSAERTGGSVSTLTIQRTQQEDSAVYLCASSSVRGDGYTFGSGTRLTVV.

This clone was seen only once. The chain uses TRBV15 and TRBJ2-1, with D possibly being TRBD1 (6 bases). The V and J ends lost 3 bases and 10 bases respectively, with 13 bases between them. Germline V gene sequence: CDR1 LNHNV, CDR2 YYDKDF (reference sequence). This CDR3 has 13 residues. The CDR3 region has the DNA TGTGCCACCAGCAGGACCGGGACACCCGAGCAGTTCTTC. Amino acid sequence: CATSRTGTPEQFF.

The chain has TRBV30 and TRBJ1-6, with 7 positions matching TRBD1. The CDR3 loop spans 15 amino acids. Germline V gene sequence: CDR1 GTSNPN, CDR2 SVGIG (reference sequence). V was clipped by 2 bases and J by 7 bases; unmatched bases: 8. CDR3 in DNA: TGTGCCTGGAGTACCAACAGGGGCTGGAATTCACCCCTCCACTTT. Amino acids: CAWSTNRGWNSPLHF. The whole variable domain, remainder taken from reference TRBV30 and TRBJ1-6, is SQTIHQWPATLVQPVGSPLSLECTVEGTSNPNLYWYRQAAGRGLQLLFYSVGIGQISSEVPQNLSASRPQDRQFILSSKKLLLSDSGFYLCAWSTNRGWNSPLHFGNGTRLTVT.

The chain combines TRBV18 with TRBJ2-5; 8 positions agree with TRBD2. V lost 4 bases to trimming and J lost 5 bases; unmatched junction nucleotides: 9. Germline assignment: CDR1 KGHSH and CDR2 LQKENI. The CDR3 consists of 15 residues. This chain's CDR3 is CASSLLRGGRETQYF. The CDR3 DNA reads as TGTGCCAGCTCACTCCTCCGGGGGGGCCGGGAGACCCAGTACTTC.

The chain's CDR3 is CASSYGTSPTDTQYF. CDR3 DNA sequence: TGTGCCAGCAGCTATGGGACTAGTCCAACAGATACGCAGTATTTT. The genes are TRBV7-2 and TRBJ2-3; 8 nucleotides line up with TRBD2. This CDR3 is 15 amino acids long. With V trimmed by 4 bases and J by 3 bases, 6 bases remained unmatched. Germline V gene lookup returns CDR1 SGHTA and CDR2 FQGNSA. Combining the CDR3 with reference TRBV7-2 and TRBJ2-3 gives the whole variable domain GAGVSQSPSNKVTEKGKDVELRCDPISGHTALYWYRQSLGQGLEFLIYFQGNSAPDKSGLPSDRFSAERTGGSVSTLTIQRTQQEDSAVYLCASSYGTSPTDTQYFGPGTRLTVL.

This chain links TRBV25-1 with TRBJ1-1, with TRBD1 matching over 12 bases. V shed 3 bases and J 7 bases; nucleotides not matched to a gene: 6. The CDR3 has 15 amino acids. Germline assignment: CDR1 MGHDK and CDR2 SYGVNS. The CDR3 region is CASSDSGTGGYEAFF. The CDR3 DNA reads TGTGCCAGCAGTGATTCCGGGACAGGGGGCTATGAAGCTTTCTTT.

This clone was counted only a few times. This chain connects TRBV7-9 to TRBJ2-2, with a possible D match to TRBD1 (7 bases). CDR1 SEHNR and CDR2 FQNEAQ come from the germline V gene (reference sequence). The length of the CDR3 is 16 residues. Between the trimmed V and J ends, which lost 6 bases and 5 bases, there was a span of 19 bases. The CDR3 sequence is CASRSQTGAGTGELFF. CDR3 coding DNA: TGTGCCAGCAGATCTCAAACAGGGGCGGGAACCGGGGAGCTGTTTTTT. The entire variable domain, with the rest obtained from reference TRBV7-9 and TRBJ2-2, is as follows: DTGVSQNPRHKITKRGQNVTFRCDPISEHNRLYWYRQTLGQGPEFLTYFQNEAQLEKSRLLSDRFSAERPKGSFSTLEIQRTEQGDSAMYLCASRSQTGAGTGELFFGEGSRLTVL.

The chain joins TRBV2 to TRBJ2-1; 9 bases are shared with TRBD2. Germline lookup yields CDR1 SNHLY and CDR2 FYNNEI. J was trimmed by 6 bases and V by 7 bases; bases with no gene match: 4. The CDR3 covers 13 residues. CDR3 nucleotides: TGTGCCAGCAAGGCTAGCGGGGCCAATGAGCAGTTCTTC. Translated: CASKASGANEQFF.

The chain links TRBV9 to TRBJ1-4; no reliable D call. V shed 4 bases and J shed 1 base, with 11 bases lying between them. The CDR3 consists of 15 residues. The germline V gene encodes CDR1 SGDLS and CDR2 YYNGEE. CDR3 DNA: TGTGCCAGCAGCTCATTCAGAGGAACTAATGAAAAACTGTTTTTT. Its translation is CASSSFRGTNEKLFF.

The V and J genes are TRBV13 and TRBJ1-1, with a weak D call TRBD1 (5 bases). Trimming shortened V by 2 bases and J by 11 bases, and 12 bases separated the two germline ends. Germline V gene data show CDR1 as PRHDT and CDR2 as FYEKMQ (reference sequence). The CDR3 has 12 residues. CDR3: CASSLRWQGAFF. CDR3 sequence (DNA): TGTGCCAGCAGCTTAAGGTGGCAGGGTGCTTTCTTT.

The chain uses TRBV30 and TRBJ2-5, with 7 bases that match TRBD2. V lost 3 bases and J lost 3; bases outside the gene matches: 13. CDR3 length: 16 amino acids. Per germline, CDR1 GTSNPN and CDR2 SVGIG (reference sequence). The CDR3 DNA sequence: TGTGCCTGGAGGATCGCTCGGCGGGGGAAGGAAGAGACCCAGTACTTC. Its translation is CAWRIARRGKEETQYF.

CDR3 sequence reads: CASSLGDRGADTQYF. CDR3 nucleotide sequence: TGTGCCAGCAGCTTAGGGGACAGGGGCGCAGATACGCAGTATTTT. The V and J genes are TRBV5-6 and TRBJ2-3, with TRBD1 matching over 10 bases. V was pared by 2 bases and J by 4 bases, with 4 bases of the junction left unmatched. The CDR3 sequence is 15 residues long. The germline gives CDR1 SGHDT, CDR2 YYEEEE.

The rearrangement links TRBV25-1 to TRBJ2-2; weak D call: TRBD1 (6 bases). The CDR3 runs 15 residues. Germline CDR1 is MGHDK and CDR2 is SYGVNS. V was cut by 1 base and J by 3 bases, with 9 bases left in between. The CDR3 DNA is TGTGCCAGCAGTGAATTGACAGGATACACCGGGGAGCTGTTTTTT. Its protein product is CASSELTGYTGELFF. Supplemented by reference TRBV25-1 and TRBJ2-2, the full variable domain reads EADIYQTPRYLVIGTGKKITLECSQTMGHDKMYWYQQDPGMELHLIHYSYGVNSTEKGDLSSESTVSRIRTEHFPLTLESARPSHTSQYLCASSELTGYTGELFFGEGSRLTVL.

The CDR3 region is CASRKTGTNEQFF. The CDR3 nucleotides read TGTGCCAGCAGAAAAACCGGGACAAATGAGCAGTTCTTC. V gene TRBV5-8 combines with J gene TRBJ2-1; D might be TRBD1 (6 bases). This CDR3 has 13 residues. The V gene's germline CDR1 is SGHTS and CDR2 YDEGEE. The ends were cut back, 5 bases at V and 7 bases at J, with 13 bases in the middle.

V is TRBV30 and J is TRBJ2-3, with TRBD1 as a possible D gene (5 bases). The CDR3 spans 15 residues. Germline CDR1 reads GTSNPN; CDR2 reads SVGIG (reference sequence). V was pared by 2 bases and J by 2 bases, with 14 bases between. The CDR3 loop is CAWSLGRVSTDTQYF. Here the CDR3 DNA reads TGTGCCTGGAGTTTGGGCAGGGTCTCCACAGATACGCAGTATTTT.

The V gene is TRBV9, the J gene TRBJ2-1, with D perhaps matching TRBD2 (6 bases). The V and J ends lost 4 bases and 7 bases respectively, with 15 bases between them. The germline CDR1 and CDR2 sequences are SGDLS and YYNGEE. The CDR3 sequence is 14 residues long. The CDR3 DNA reads TGTGCCAGCAGCCCCTCCGGGACTGGGAATGAGCAGTTCTTC. Translated: CASSPSGTGNEQFF. Full variable domain (remainder filled in from reference TRBV9 and TRBJ2-1): DSGVTQTPKHLITATGQRVTLRCSPRSGDLSVYWYQQSLDQGLQFLIQYYNGEERAKGNILERFSAQQFPDLHSELNLSSLELGDSALYFCASSPSGTGNEQFFGPGTRLTVL.